This note documents a single T cell receptor (beta chain) sequence. Its antigen remains unidentified. The data stem from a study of T cells in localized non-small cell lung cancer. General observations from the study: Exceeding tumor, uninvolved adjacent lung had the highest T cell clonality. Of the top 100 tumor clones, median around 60 were in adjacent lung, over 25 among its top 100.

J lost 0 bases, V lost 5 bases, and 3 bases had no gene match. The germline V gene encodes CDR1 MNHNY and CDR2 SVGAGI (reference sequence). There are 14 residues in the CDR3. Assay: immunoSEQ multiplex PCR; the TCRdb copy retains only in-frame clones and omits some. The repertoire holds about 59,000 clones, with roughly nine tenths as singletons. The chain links TRBV6-6 to TRBJ1-1; 7 nucleotides match TRBD1. This TCR was sampled from a man aged 35 to 70 with stage I lung adenocarcinoma. Sequencing was performed on peripheral blood, taken before any cancer treatment. The CDR3 region is CASSKTGMNTEAFF. CDR3 DNA: TGTGCCAGCAGTAAGACAGGGATGAACACTGAAGCTTTCTTT.